These T cell receptor beta chains were read from a single sample in a study of T cell changes during pregnancy in multiple sclerosis. Libraries were prepared by immunoSEQ multiplex PCR; TCRdb keeps only in-frame clonotypes and omits some of them. The sample has about 40,000 clones; roughly 90% are singletons. The source material was CD8+ T cells from peripheral blood mononuclear cells, sampled in the first trimester of pregnancy. The receptors originated from a female donor with multiple sclerosis, enrolled in a pregnancy study. The CDR3 runs from the conserved cysteine through the conserved F or W. The D gene is left open where the match is weak. Part of the rows lack a size; the others show once, few, many or a class for expanded clones.

V: TRBV9; D: TRBD1; size: -; J: TRBJ2-7; DNA: TGTGCCAGCAGCGTAGGGGGACAGGGTGTCCCCTACGAGCAGTACTTC; CDR3: CASSVGGQGVPYEQYF
V: TRBV7-8; D: -; size: -; J: TRBJ1-5; DNA: TGTGCCAGCAGCCCGCTAGGGGGTAATCAGCCCCAGCATTTT; CDR3: CASSPLGGNQPQHF
V: TRBV9; D: TRBD2; size: -; J: TRBJ2-5; DNA: TGTGCCAGCAGCGTCACAGCGGGGCATGGTGAGACCCAGTACTTC; CDR3: CASSVTAGHGETQYF
V: TRBV29-1; D: -; size: -; J: TRBJ1-2; DNA: TGCAGCGTTGAAGCTGGGGCAGGGTGGACGAACGGCTACACCTTC; CDR3: CSVEAGAGWTNGYTF
V: TRBV7-9; D: -; size: few; J: TRBJ1-1; DNA: TGTGCCAGCAGCTTAGTAATGGGGGGGACTGAAGCTTTCTTT; CDR3: CASSLVMGGTEAFF
V: TRBV9; D: TRBD2; size: -; J: TRBJ2-1; DNA: TGTGCCAGCAGCGTAGCTAGCGGGGGTTTGGATGAGCAGTTCTTC; CDR3: CASSVASGGLDEQFF
V: TRBV19; D: -; size: -; J: TRBJ2-2; DNA: TGTGCCAGTAGTATTTGGGGCCCACAAAACACCGGGGAGCTGTTTTTT; CDR3: CASSIWGPQNTGELFF
V: TRBV6-1; D: TRBD2; size: -; J: TRBJ2-7; DNA: TGTGCCAGCAGTGAATTGGCTAGCGGGGTGGGGTACGAGCAGTACTTC; CDR3: CASSELASGVGYEQYF
V: TRBV2; D: -; size: -; J: TRBJ2-7; DNA: TGTGCCAGCAGTGAGGTGGCGGGGTCGACCCCCTACGAGCAGTACTTC; CDR3: CASSEVAGSTPYEQYF
V: TRBV7-8; D: -; size: -; J: TRBJ1-4; DNA: TGTGCCAGCAGCTTAGGCAGGGATGAAAAACTGTTTTTT; CDR3: CASSLGRDEKLFF
V: TRBV15; D: -; size: -; J: TRBJ1-5; DNA: TGTGCCACCCACTACGGGGGAGGCAATCAGCCCCAGCATTTT; CDR3: CATHYGGGNQPQHF
V: TRBV11-2; D: TRBD1; size: -; J: TRBJ2-1; DNA: TGTGCCAGCAGCCACACGGGACAGTTGGAGTTCTTC; CDR3: CASSHTGQLEFF
V: TRBV5-1; D: -; size: -; J: TRBJ2-4; DNA: TGCGCCAGCAGCTTATCGCCCACTGGACTTCTAGCCAAAAACATTCAGTACTTC; CDR3: CASSLSPTGLLAKNIQYF
V: TRBV9; D: TRBD2; size: -; J: TRBJ2-1; DNA: TGTGCCAGCAGCGCGATCACCCCTAGCGGGGGGGGGACCTACAATGAGCAGTTCTTC; CDR3: CASSAITPSGGGTYNEQFF
V: TRBV14; D: TRBD2; size: -; J: TRBJ2-7; DNA: TGTGCCAGCAGCCAAGTAGGGACTAGCGAGCAGTACTTC; CDR3: CASSQVGTSEQYF
V: TRBV2; D: -; size: -; J: TRBJ1-2; DNA: TGTGCCAGCAGTGACCCTGAACAGGGCGGGGGGGGCCGCTACACCTTC; CDR3: CASSDPEQGGGGRYTF
V: TRBV6-1; D: -; size: -; J: TRBJ1-2; DNA: TGTGCCAGCACAACGCCTCCACGGGGCTACACCTTC; CDR3: CASTTPPRGYTF
V: TRBV5-6; D: -; size: once; J: TRBJ1-6; DNA: TGTGCCAGTACAGCCAATAATTCACCCCTCCACTTT; CDR3: CASTANNSPLHF